This T cell receptor (beta chain) emerged from a study of T-cell memory formation after mild COVID-19. Whole-study findings and limits: That cross-reactive memory joined was suggested by some responding clones appearing in pre-infection memory.

Remarks on this clonotype: Its antigen is not known.

CDR1 and CDR2 from the germline V gene are SGHTA and FQGNSA. Germline trimming cut 4 bases from V and 9 bases from J; bases unmatched to any gene: 9. There are 14 residues in the CDR3. TCRdb called the 5' RACE reads again in MiXCR, with one record for every CDR3 protein. The sample lists 180,000 or so distinct CDR3 sequences, around 10% occurring once. The source material was PBMCs or a T cell subset sorted from them (not recorded which). The TCR comes from a man younger than 30 who had mild COVID-19 (a few samples of this study predate the infection). Cell type and time point are not known. V gene TRBV7-2 combines with J gene TRBJ2-1; 7 bases match TRBD1. The CDR3 loop is CASSYGRQGFEQFF. CDR3 DNA sequence: TGTGCCAGCAGCTACGGTCGACAGGGCTTTGAGCAGTTCTTC.